These 23 T cell receptor beta chains originate from one sample sequenced in a study of blood T cell repertoires in COVID-19 (dated by TCRdb to the early 2020s). The library relied on the immunoSEQ multiplex PCR assay. Imported from immuneACCESS, the table was reduced by TCRdb to in-frame sequences with V and J called. These copies leave out some clones; in studies compared against another copy, an unresolved V gene accounts for under half, and the cause of the remainder is not known. Present in this sample are about 190,000 clones, about 85% of which were seen just once. Of the sample, about a fifth falls within the top ten clones. Sequencing used peripheral blood. The receptors were sampled from a man aged 60 to 69 with active or convalescent COVID-19.

The chain employs TRBV12-3 or TRBV12-4 and TRBJ2-5; D perhaps matches TRBD1 (5 bases). Deletions cut 3 bases from V and 1 base from J, with 6 bases between. The CDR3 is 13 amino acids. The CDR3 DNA follows: TGTGCCAGCAGTTTTCAGGGCCAAGAGACCCAGTACTTC. This codes for CASSFQGQETQYF.

V is TRBV4-1 and J is TRBJ2-5; 11 bases fit TRBD2. The ends lost 4 bases at V and 9 bases at J; junction bases unmatched: 10. The CDR3 loop spans 15 amino acids. CDR1 MGHRA and CDR2 YSYEKL come from the germline V gene. CDR3 in amino acids: CASSLRLAGSQPQYF. The DNA for the CDR3 is TGCGCCAGCAGCCTTCGACTAGCGGGGTCTCAGCCCCAGTACTTC.

The rearrangement joins TRBV2 to TRBJ1-5; D ambiguous. Germline CDR1 and CDR2: SNHLY and FYNNEI. The CDR3 consists of 13 residues. V lost 7 bases and J lost 4, with 11 bases in between. The CDR3 DNA is TGTGCCAGCAAGGAGCAACGTAATCAGCCCCAGCATTTT. This encodes CASKEQRNQPQHF.

The J gene is TRBJ2-5, the V gene TRBV4-1, with 11 bases that match TRBD2. The trim removed 0 bases at V and 4 bases at J, leaving 4 bases unmatched. The germline CDR1 and CDR2 sequences are MGHRA and YSYEKL. This CDR3 has 16 amino acids. The DNA for the CDR3 is TGCGCCAGCAGCCAAGAAGCTAGCGGGGGGATAGAGACCCAGTACTTC. This gives the protein CASSQEASGGIETQYF.

The genes are TRBV4-2 and TRBJ2-5; 13 bases fit TRBD2. V shed 1 base, J shed 5 bases, and the junction held 4 bases outside the gene matches. Germline assignment: CDR1 LGHNA and CDR2 YNFKEQ. The CDR3 extends over 16 amino acids. In DNA form, the CDR3 reads TGTGCCAGCAGCCAAGGGACTAGCGGGGGACGGGAGACCCAGTACTTC. As protein: CASSQGTSGGRETQYF.

The rearrangement joins TRBV7-9 to TRBJ1-1; D perhaps matches TRBD1 (5 bases). In germline, CDR1 is SEHNR, CDR2 FQNEAQ (reference sequence). The CDR3 is 12 residues long. The V gene lost 4 bases and the J gene lost 8 bases, with 11 bases spanning the gap. The CDR3 reads CASSSQRGEAFF. The CDR3 DNA sequence: TGTGCCAGCAGCTCCCAAAGGGGCGAAGCTTTCTTT.

The chain recombines TRBV6-6 with TRBJ2-7; D call uncertain. Trimming removed 6 bases at V and 2 bases at J, with 8 bases between. The CDR3 sequence is 12 residues long. Germline V gene sequence: CDR1 MNHNY, CDR2 SVGAGI (reference sequence). For the CDR3, the DNA is TGTGCCAGCAGCCGGTACGCCTACGAGCAGTACTTC. Its translation: CASSRYAYEQYF.

The chain links TRBV7-3 to TRBJ2-2, with D perhaps matching TRBD1 (6 bases). The CDR3 loop spans 14 amino acids. Trimming removed 3 bases at V and 4 bases at J, with 9 bases between. Germline V gene data show CDR1 as SGHTA and CDR2 as FQGTGA. The CDR3 sequence: CASSFTGSTGELFF. The DNA of the CDR3 is TGTGCCAGCAGCTTTACAGGGAGCACCGGGGAGCTGTTTTTT.

The genes are TRBV5-1 and TRBJ1-3, with 9 bases fitting TRBD1. Germline V gene lookup returns CDR1 SGHRS and CDR2 YFSETQ. J lost 7 bases, V lost 4 bases, and 9 bases had no gene match. This CDR3 is 15 amino acids long. The CDR3 DNA reads TGCGCCAGCAGCATCGACAGGGGGTCTCAGAACACCATATATTTT. This gives the protein CASSIDRGSQNTIYF.

The chain carries TRBV11-3 and TRBJ2-2; tentative D call: TRBD1 (6 bases). This CDR3 has 15 amino acids. The V end was cut by 1 base, the J end by 4 bases, with 10 bases between. Germline-derived CDR1 and CDR2 are SGHNT and YENEEA. The CDR3 protein is CASSLGTAFTGELFF. The DNA for the CDR3 is TGTGCCAGCAGCTTAGGGACAGCTTTCACCGGGGAGCTGTTTTTT. The entire variable domain, with the rest obtained from reference TRBV11-3 and TRBJ2-2, is as follows: EAGVVQSPRYKIIEKKQPVAFWCNPISGHNTLYWYLQNLGQGPELLIRYENEEAVDDSQLPKDRFSAERLKGVDSTLKIQPAELGDSAVYLCASSLGTAFTGELFFGEGSRLTVL.

The chain links TRBV18 to TRBJ1-1; TRBD1 matches 9 bases. Germline loops: CDR1 KGHSH, CDR2 LQKENI. CDR3 length: 16 amino acids. J gave up 4 bases and V 6 bases, and 12 bases lay outside the gene matches. The CDR3 spells CASSPRDRGYTTEAFF. CDR3 DNA: TGTGCCAGCTCCCCCCGAGACAGGGGGTATACCACTGAAGCTTTCTTT.

The rearrangement uses TRBV6-5 and TRBJ2-7; 9 nucleotides align to TRBD2. This CDR3 has 15 amino acids. With 0 bases clipped from V and 5 bases from J, the junction kept 5 bases outside the gene matches. Germline V lookup: CDR1 MNHEY, CDR2 SVGAGI. Here the CDR3 DNA reads TGTGCCAGCAGTTACTCTAGCGGGGGCATTAACGAGCAGTACTTC. Translated: CASSYSSGGINEQYF.

The V and J genes are TRBV18 and TRBJ1-5, with 8 bases identical to TRBD1. V was pared by 4 bases and J by 5 bases, with 10 bases of the junction left unmatched. The CDR3 runs to 16 residues. Per the germline V gene, CDR1 is KGHSH and CDR2 is LQKENI. CDR3 region: CASSLTGTGLDQPQHF. CDR3 nucleotides: TGTGCCAGCTCACTAACCGGGACAGGTCTAGATCAGCCCCAGCATTTT.

V gene TRBV12-3 or TRBV12-4 combines with J gene TRBJ1-1, with a weak D call TRBD1 (5 bases). The CDR3 has 12 amino acids. V dropped 3 bases and J dropped 7 bases, with 9 bases sitting between them. The CDR3 nucleotides read TGTGCCAGCAGTTTTTCGGGGGATGAAGCTTTCTTT. Amino acid sequence: CASSFSGDEAFF.

The chain joins TRBV24-1 to TRBJ1-3, with 9 positions matching TRBD1. Germline V CDR1 and CDR2: KGHDR, SFDVKD. This CDR3 has 15 residues. Trimming took 3 bases from V and 8 from J; bases not matched to a gene: 7. CDR3 loop: CATSDRDRVTDTIYF. As DNA, the CDR3 is TGTGCCACCAGTGATCGGGACAGGGTTACGGACACCATATATTTT.

The chain is built from TRBV5-1 and TRBJ2-1; TRBD2 matches at 8 bases. With V trimmed by 4 bases and J by 4 bases, 7 bases remained unmatched. The CDR3 consists of 15 residues. Looked up from germline, CDR1 is SGHRS and CDR2 is YFSETQ. CDR3 sequence reads: CASSNGGASYNEQFF. DNA for the CDR3: TGCGCCAGCAGCAACGGGGGGGCCAGTTACAATGAGCAGTTCTTC. Full variable domain (rest looked up from reference TRBV5-1 and TRBJ2-1): KAGVTQTPRYLIKTRGQQVTLSCSPISGHRSVSWYQQTPGQGLQFLFEYFSETQRNKGNFPGRFSGRQFSNSRSEMNVSTLELGDSALYLCASSNGGASYNEQFFGPGTRLTVL.

The chain recombines TRBV5-8 with TRBJ2-7; D possibly corresponds to TRBD1 (5 bases). This CDR3 is built from 15 residues. The V end lost 4 bases, the J end lost 0 bases, and 14 bases lay between the germline ends. Germline assignment: CDR1 SGHTS and CDR2 YDEGEE. DNA of the CDR3: TGTGCCAGCAGCCGGCGGTTTAGGGGCTCCTACGAGCAGTACTTC. Translated, it gives CASSRRFRGSYEQYF.

The chain is built from TRBV19 and TRBJ2-1; 11 bases fit TRBD1. Looked up from germline, CDR1 is LNHDA and CDR2 is SQIVND (reference sequence). The CDR3 extends over 15 amino acids. V shed 5 bases and J 6 bases; nucleotides not matched to a gene: 6. CDR3 DNA: TGTGCCAGTAGTTTTCGGGACAGGGGGGCCAATGAGCAGTTCTTC. It encodes CASSFRDRGANEQFF.

The CDR3 reads CAISEGQAPNQPQHF. The DNA for the CDR3 is TGTGCCATCAGTGAGGGCCAGGCGCCGAATCAGCCCCAGCATTTT. V is TRBV10-3 and J is TRBJ1-5, with D unresolved. V lost 2 bases and J lost 4, with 12 bases in between. CDR3 length: 15 residues. Looked up from germline, CDR1 is ENHRY and CDR2 is SYGVKD.

The V gene is TRBV6-1, the J gene TRBJ2-7; D is undetermined. V was shortened by 0 bases and J by 4 bases, with 7 bases between the two germline ends. The CDR3 length is 13 residues. Germline loops: CDR1 MNHNS, CDR2 SASEGT. The CDR3 bases are TGTGCCAGCAGTGAAGCCAAAAATTACGAGCAGTACTTC. Amino acids: CASSEAKNYEQYF.

The chain links TRBV12-3 or TRBV12-4 to TRBJ2-1; D perhaps matches TRBD1 (5 bases). The CDR3 consists of 13 residues. Trimming removed 5 bases from V and 4 bases from J, with 9 bases in between. CDR3 DNA sequence: TGTGCCAGCAGTGCTCAGGGTTACAATGAGCAGTTCTTC. It translates to CASSAQGYNEQFF.

This clone has only one observation. The chain uses TRBV10-1 and TRBJ2-5; 8 bases match TRBD1. With 8 bases clipped from V and 2 bases from J, the junction kept 7 bases outside the gene matches. Germline assignment: CDR1 WNHNN and CDR2 SYGVQD (reference sequence). The CDR3 runs 14 residues. The CDR3 nucleotides read TGCGCCAGCGCCGAGGACAGGGATCAAGAGACCCAGTACTTC. Amino acids: CASAEDRDQETQYF.

Of note for this clone: The same CDR3 can be traced to other DNA sequences in this sample. CDR3 in amino acids: CATSDPTGGGYGYTF. CDR3 sequence (DNA): TGTGCCACCAGTGATCCGACAGGGGGAGGGTATGGCTACACCTTC. The gene calls are TRBV24-1 and TRBJ1-2; the match to TRBD1 covers 9 bases. V shed 3 bases, J shed 5 bases, and the junction held 6 bases outside the gene matches. Germline loops: CDR1 KGHDR, CDR2 SFDVKD. The CDR3 length is 15 residues.